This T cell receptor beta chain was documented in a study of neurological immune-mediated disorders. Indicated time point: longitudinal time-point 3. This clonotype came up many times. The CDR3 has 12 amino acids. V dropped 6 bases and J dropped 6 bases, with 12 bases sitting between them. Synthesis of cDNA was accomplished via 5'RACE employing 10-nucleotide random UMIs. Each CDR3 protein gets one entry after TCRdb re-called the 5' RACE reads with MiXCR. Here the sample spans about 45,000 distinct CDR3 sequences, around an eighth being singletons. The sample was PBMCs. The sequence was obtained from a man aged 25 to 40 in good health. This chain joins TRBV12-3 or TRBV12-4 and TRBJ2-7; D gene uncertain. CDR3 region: CASSSAGTEQYF. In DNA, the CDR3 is TGTGCCAGCAGCTCCGCCGGCACCGAGCAGTACTTC.